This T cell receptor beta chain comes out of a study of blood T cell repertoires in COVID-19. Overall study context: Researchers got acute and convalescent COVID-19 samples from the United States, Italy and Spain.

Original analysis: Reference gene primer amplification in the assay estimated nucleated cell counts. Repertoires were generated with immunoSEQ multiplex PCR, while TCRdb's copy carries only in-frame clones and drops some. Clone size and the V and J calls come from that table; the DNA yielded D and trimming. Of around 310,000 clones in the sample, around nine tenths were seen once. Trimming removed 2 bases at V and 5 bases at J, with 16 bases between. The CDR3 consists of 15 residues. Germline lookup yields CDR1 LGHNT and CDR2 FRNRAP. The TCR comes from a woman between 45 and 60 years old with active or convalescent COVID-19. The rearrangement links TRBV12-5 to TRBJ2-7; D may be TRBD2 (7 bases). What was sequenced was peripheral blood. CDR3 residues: CASGLPRGGHHEQYF. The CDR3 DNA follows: TGTGCTAGTGGTTTGCCAAGGGGGGGGCACCACGAGCAGTACTTC.